This TCR beta chain was sequenced for a study of lymphopenia after photon versus proton radiotherapy. Some clones are missing from TCRdb's copy, which holds only in-frame ones; the method was immunoSEQ multiplex PCR. Seen here are more than 20,000 clones, roughly 85% observed once, and the top ten hold 18%. CDR1 GTSNPN and CDR2 SVGIG come from the germline V gene (reference sequence). The CDR3 covers 14 residues. V was clipped by 5 bases and J by 7 bases, with 15 bases between them. This clone has a handful of counts. Its antigen is still unknown. General observations from the study: Post-nadir TCR diversity decline inversely tracked overall survival among those who died. Under photons, naive T cells and diversity fell while effector/memory populations rose. Oligoclonal CD8+ Temra expansion after nadir drove photon patients' diversity drop.

Sequences were derived from peripheral blood, sampled from a patient treated with photon-based radiotherapy. This TCR was sampled from a man between 60 and 70 years old with pancreatic cancer. The rearrangement uses TRBV30 and TRBJ1-6; no definite D call. The CDR3 sequence: CAWGEWIQNSPLHF. CDR3 bases: TGTGCCTGGGGAGAATGGATACAGAATTCACCCCTCCACTTT.